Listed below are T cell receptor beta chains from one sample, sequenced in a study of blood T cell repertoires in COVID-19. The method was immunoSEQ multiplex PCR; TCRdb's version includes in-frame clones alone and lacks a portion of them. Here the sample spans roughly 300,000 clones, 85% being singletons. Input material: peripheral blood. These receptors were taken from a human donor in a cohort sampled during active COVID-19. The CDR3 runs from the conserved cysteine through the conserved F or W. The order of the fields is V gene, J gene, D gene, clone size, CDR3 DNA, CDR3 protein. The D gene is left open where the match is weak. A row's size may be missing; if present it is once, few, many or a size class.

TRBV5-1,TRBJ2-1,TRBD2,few,TGCGCCAGCAGCCAGAGCGGGGGGAGCTCCTACAATGAGCAGTTCTTC,CASSQSGGSSYNEQFF
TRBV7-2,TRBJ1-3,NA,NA,TGTGCCAGCAGCTTAGTGGGCAGTAGCTCTGGAAACACCATATATTTT,CASSLVGSSSGNTIYF
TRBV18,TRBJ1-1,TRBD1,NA,TGTGCCAGCTCACCTTGGACAGGGGGTGGGAACACTGAAGCTTTCTTT,CASSPWTGGGNTEAFF
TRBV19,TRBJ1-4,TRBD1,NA,TGTGCCAGTAGGCCTGGGACAGGGTATGAAAAACTGTTTTTT,CASRPGTGYEKLFF
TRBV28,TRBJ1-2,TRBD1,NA,TGTGCCAGCAGTCCTCGACAGGGGAAGACCTTC,CASSPRQGKTF
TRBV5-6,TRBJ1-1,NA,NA,TGTGCCAGCAGCTTGAGGCGGCTGAACACTGAAGCTTTCTTT,CASSLRRLNTEAFF
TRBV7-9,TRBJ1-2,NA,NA,TGTGCCAGCAGCTTGGCGATCGGGGGAGCTAACTATGGCTACACCTTC,CASSLAIGGANYGYTF
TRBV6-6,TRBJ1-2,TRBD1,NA,TGTGCCAGCAGTCGGACAGGCGCTGACTATGGCTACACCTTC,CASSRTGADYGYTF
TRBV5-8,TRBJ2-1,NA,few,TGTGCCAGCAGCTTCCTAACCCTAGGGGTGGGCAATGAGCAGTTCTTC,CASSFLTLGVGNEQFF
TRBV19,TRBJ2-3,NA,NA,TGTGCCAGTAGCGCCAGGGTCTACACAGATACGCAGTATTTT,CASSARVYTDTQYF
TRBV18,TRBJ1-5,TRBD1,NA,TGTGCCAGCTCACCCCAACGGAAACAGGGGGTTCAGCCCCAGCATTTT,CASSPQRKQGVQPQHF
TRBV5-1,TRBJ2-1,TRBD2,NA,TGCGCCACCGGGACTAGCGGGGGGCCATCCTACAATGAGCAGTTCTTC,CATGTSGGPSYNEQFF
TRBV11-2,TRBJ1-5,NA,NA,TGTGCCAGCAGCTTAGGCGCAGGGGACGGTCAGCCCCAGCATTTT,CASSLGAGDGQPQHF
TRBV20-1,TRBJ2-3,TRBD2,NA,TGCAGTGCCAGTGGAAGCGGGGGGGAGGGAGATACGCAGTATTTT,CSASGSGGEGDTQYF
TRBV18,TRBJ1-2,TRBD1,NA,TGTGCCAGCTCACCGAACGTGGACAGGGGCGAGGAAGGCTACACCTTC,CASSPNVDRGEEGYTF
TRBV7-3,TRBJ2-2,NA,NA,TGTGCCAGCAACGGGGCAGGGGTAACCGGGGAGCTGTTTTTT,CASNGAGVTGELFF
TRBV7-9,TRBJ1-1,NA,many,TGTGCCAGCAGCTTGAATACAGTGAACACTGAAGCTTTCTTT,CASSLNTVNTEAFF
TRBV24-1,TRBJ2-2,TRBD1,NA,TGTGCCACCGAGGACAGGGGGCTCTTAACCGGGGAGCTGTTTTTT,CATEDRGLLTGELFF
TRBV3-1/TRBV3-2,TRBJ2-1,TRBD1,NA,TGTGCCAGCAGCAAGGGGGCCACTCTGGACAATGAGCAGTTCTTC,CASSKGATLDNEQFF
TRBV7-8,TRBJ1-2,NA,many,TGTGCCAGCACAGGGGCCCAGATCTATGGCTACACCTTC,CASTGAQIYGYTF
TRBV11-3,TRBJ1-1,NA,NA,TGTGCCAGCAGCTTAGGTCTCCACACTGAAGCTTTCTTT,CASSLGLHTEAFF
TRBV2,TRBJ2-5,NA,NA,TGTGCCAGCGAGAGGGTAGAGACCCAGTACTTC,CASERVETQYF
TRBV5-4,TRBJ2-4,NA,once,TGTGCCAGCAGCTTTTTTCACGAGGGTATTCAGTACTTC,CASSFFHEGIQYF